A selection of T cell receptor beta chains follows, all from one sample in a study of cytomegalovirus exposure and HLA in healthy donors. The method was immunoSEQ multiplex PCR; TCRdb's version includes in-frame clones alone and lacks a portion of them. Here the sample spans about 170,000 clones, more than 65% being singletons. The sequencing sample was made of PBMCs. These receptors all come from a male donor in good health and CMV-seronegative. The CDR3 runs from the conserved cysteine through the conserved F or W. The order of the fields is D gene, V gene, J gene, clone size, CDR3 protein, CDR3 DNA. The D gene is left open where the match is weak. Some rows have no size entry. The others give once, few or many, or a class for an expanded clone.

d_call: -
v_call: TRBV28
j_call: TRBJ1-3
clone_size: once
cdr3_aa: CASSLPGRQSGNTIYF
cdr3_nt: TGTGCCAGCAGTTTACCCGGCCGACAGTCTGGAAACACCATATATTTT

d_call: -
v_call: TRBV4-2
j_call: TRBJ1-1
clone_size: few
cdr3_aa: CASSREGAQTNTEAFF
cdr3_nt: TGTGCCAGCAGCAGGGAAGGGGCTCAGACTAACACTGAAGCTTTCTTT

d_call: TRBD1
v_call: TRBV6-5
j_call: TRBJ2-2
clone_size: -
cdr3_aa: CASRRTGTGELFF
cdr3_nt: TGTGCCAGCAGGCGGACAGGGACTGGGGAGCTGTTTTTT

d_call: -
v_call: TRBV7-6
j_call: TRBJ2-7
clone_size: once
cdr3_aa: CASSLGPPGGTYEQYF
cdr3_nt: TGTGCCAGCAGCTTAGGCCCCCCAGGGGGGACCTACGAGCAGTACTTC

d_call: -
v_call: TRBV14
j_call: TRBJ2-3
clone_size: once
cdr3_aa: CASSQVDTDTQYF
cdr3_nt: TGTGCCAGCAGCCAAGTAGACACAGATACGCAGTATTTT

d_call: TRBD1
v_call: TRBV15
j_call: TRBJ2-2
clone_size: -
cdr3_aa: CATSTRTGRTGELFF
cdr3_nt: TGTGCCACCAGCACCCGGACAGGGCGAACCGGGGAGCTGTTTTTT

d_call: -
v_call: TRBV6-5
j_call: TRBJ1-3
clone_size: -
cdr3_aa: CASSYQRSGNTIYF
cdr3_nt: TGTGCCAGCAGTTACCAGCGCTCTGGAAACACCATATATTTT

d_call: -
v_call: TRBV5-1
j_call: TRBJ1-5
clone_size: -
cdr3_aa: CASSLDGQPQHF
cdr3_nt: TGCGCCAGCAGCCTTGACGGGCAGCCCCAGCATTTT

d_call: TRBD2
v_call: TRBV6-6
j_call: TRBJ2-1
clone_size: -
cdr3_aa: CASRLAGYNEQFF
cdr3_nt: TGTGCCAGCAGGCTAGCGGGATACAATGAGCAGTTCTTC

d_call: -
v_call: TRBV7-9
j_call: TRBJ2-5
clone_size: few
cdr3_aa: CASSPPRAGETQYF
cdr3_nt: TGTGCCAGCAGCCCTCCGCGGGCGGGGGAGACCCAGTACTTC

d_call: -
v_call: TRBV7-3
j_call: TRBJ1-2
clone_size: -
cdr3_aa: CASSPRAGDYNYGHTF
cdr3_nt: TGTGCCAGCAGCCCGAGGGCGGGGGACTATAACTATGGCCACACCTTC

d_call: -
v_call: TRBV19
j_call: TRBJ1-5
clone_size: -
cdr3_aa: CASSIFQGVGNQPQHF
cdr3_nt: TGTGCCAGTAGTATCTTCCAGGGCGTTGGGAATCAGCCCCAGCATTTT

d_call: TRBD1
v_call: TRBV5-6
j_call: TRBJ1-1
clone_size: -
cdr3_aa: CASSLRTGLMNTEAFF
cdr3_nt: TGTGCCAGCAGCCTGAGGACAGGGCTTATGAACACTGAAGCTTTCTTT

d_call: TRBD2
v_call: TRBV28
j_call: TRBJ2-3
clone_size: -
cdr3_aa: CASSWQAGSTDTQYF
cdr3_nt: TGTGCCAGCAGTTGGCAAGCGGGAAGTACGGATACGCAGTATTTT

d_call: TRBD2
v_call: TRBV7-2
j_call: TRBJ2-7
clone_size: -
cdr3_aa: CASSLSGRAFEQYF
cdr3_nt: TGTGCCAGCAGCTTAAGCGGGAGGGCCTTCGAGCAGTACTTC

d_call: TRBD1
v_call: TRBV28
j_call: TRBJ2-1
clone_size: -
cdr3_aa: CASSSNRDSRDEQFF
cdr3_nt: TGTGCCAGCAGTTCAAACCGGGACAGTAGAGATGAGCAGTTCTTC

d_call: TRBD1
v_call: TRBV29-1
j_call: TRBJ1-2
clone_size: -
cdr3_aa: CSVDRANYGYTF
cdr3_nt: TGCAGCGTGGACAGGGCTAACTATGGCTACACCTTC

d_call: -
v_call: TRBV7-3
j_call: TRBJ2-7
clone_size: -
cdr3_aa: CASSSQGGGYEQYF
cdr3_nt: TGTGCCAGCAGCTCCCAGGGTGGCGGCTACGAGCAGTACTTC

d_call: TRBD1
v_call: TRBV28
j_call: TRBJ2-7
clone_size: -
cdr3_aa: CASTPFGQGLTYEQYF
cdr3_nt: TGTGCCAGCACCCCCTTCGGACAGGGGCTAACCTACGAGCAGTACTTC

d_call: -
v_call: TRBV5-1
j_call: TRBJ2-7
clone_size: few
cdr3_aa: CASSPAGQLGYEQYF
cdr3_nt: TGCGCCAGCAGCCCTGCAGGGCAGTTGGGATACGAGCAGTACTTC

d_call: TRBD1
v_call: TRBV7-6
j_call: TRBJ2-7
clone_size: -
cdr3_aa: CASSQQTGPTYEQYF
cdr3_nt: TGTGCCAGCAGCCAACAGACAGGGCCCACCTACGAGCAGTACTTC

d_call: TRBD2
v_call: TRBV18
j_call: TRBJ2-1
clone_size: -
cdr3_aa: CASSPPGSGRASGEQFF
cdr3_nt: TGTGCCAGCTCACCCCCTGGCAGCGGGAGGGCCTCGGGTGAGCAGTTCTTC

d_call: TRBD2
v_call: TRBV27
j_call: TRBJ2-7
clone_size: -
cdr3_aa: CASTPIRGSGRGISYEQYF
cdr3_nt: TGTGCCAGCACCCCCATAAGAGGTAGCGGGAGAGGGATCTCCTACGAGCAGTACTTC

d_call: -
v_call: TRBV5-1
j_call: TRBJ2-1
clone_size: -
cdr3_aa: CASSLDGGGGEQFF
cdr3_nt: TGCGCCAGCAGCTTGGATGGGGGCGGGGGAGAGCAGTTCTTC

d_call: TRBD1
v_call: TRBV6-1
j_call: TRBJ1-3
clone_size: -
cdr3_aa: CASRQGVENTIYF
cdr3_nt: TGTGCCAGCAGACAGGGGGTGGAGAACACCATATATTTT

d_call: -
v_call: TRBV9
j_call: TRBJ2-6
clone_size: -
cdr3_aa: CASSAVLLSVVSGANVLTF
cdr3_nt: TGTGCCAGCAGCGCCGTTTTATTGTCGGTGGTCTCTGGGGCCAACGTCCTGACTTTC

d_call: -
v_call: TRBV28
j_call: TRBJ2-2
clone_size: -
cdr3_aa: CASSRDLGNTGELFF
cdr3_nt: TGTGCCAGCAGTCGGGATTTGGGGAACACCGGGGAGCTGTTTTTT

d_call: -
v_call: TRBV6-1
j_call: TRBJ2-6
clone_size: -
cdr3_aa: CASSEQGLSGANVLTF
cdr3_nt: TGTGCCAGCAGTGAACAGGGCCTCTCTGGGGCCAACGTCCTGACTTTC

d_call: TRBD1
v_call: TRBV28
j_call: TRBJ2-7
clone_size: -
cdr3_aa: CASRTTGASYEQYF
cdr3_nt: TGTGCCAGCCGAACGACAGGGGCCTCCTACGAGCAGTACTTC

d_call: -
v_call: TRBV11-1
j_call: TRBJ1-1
clone_size: -
cdr3_aa: CASSLYRETEAFF
cdr3_nt: TGTGCCAGCAGCTTATACAGGGAAACTGAAGCTTTCTTT

d_call: -
v_call: TRBV7-3
j_call: TRBJ2-4
clone_size: -
cdr3_aa: CASSVGGSQNIQYF
cdr3_nt: TGTGCCAGCAGCGTAGGAGGGTCCCAGAACATTCAGTACTTC

d_call: TRBD1
v_call: TRBV11-2
j_call: TRBJ2-7
clone_size: -
cdr3_aa: CASSLAGQGETYEQYF
cdr3_nt: TGTGCCAGCAGCTTAGCCGGACAGGGGGAGACCTACGAGCAGTACTTC

d_call: TRBD2
v_call: TRBV29-1
j_call: TRBJ2-1
clone_size: -
cdr3_aa: CSGREMGGSYNEQFF
cdr3_nt: TGCAGCGGGCGAGAGATGGGGGGGTCTTACAATGAGCAGTTCTTC

d_call: TRBD2
v_call: TRBV11-1
j_call: TRBJ2-1
clone_size: -
cdr3_aa: CASSLRTSSGNEQFF
cdr3_nt: TGTGCCAGCAGCTTGCGGACTAGTTCGGGGAATGAGCAGTTCTTC

d_call: TRBD2
v_call: TRBV12-5
j_call: TRBJ2-7
clone_size: once
cdr3_aa: CASGLVLGVSGMKVPYEQYF
cdr3_nt: TGTGCTAGTGGTTTGGTACTGGGTGTTAGCGGGATGAAGGTTCCCTACGAGCAGTACTTC

d_call: TRBD1
v_call: TRBV28
j_call: TRBJ2-7
clone_size: -
cdr3_aa: CASSLGQVYEQYF
cdr3_nt: TGTGCCAGCAGTTTAGGACAGGTATACGAGCAGTACTTC

d_call: -
v_call: TRBV29-1
j_call: TRBJ1-5
clone_size: -
cdr3_aa: CSVGTAFNQPQHF
cdr3_nt: TGCAGCGTTGGGACAGCATTCAATCAGCCCCAGCATTTT

d_call: -
v_call: TRBV7-3
j_call: TRBJ2-1
clone_size: -
cdr3_aa: CASSLNGRSYNEQFF
cdr3_nt: TGTGCCAGCAGCTTAAATGGGAGATCCTACAATGAGCAGTTCTTC

d_call: TRBD2
v_call: TRBV7-9
j_call: TRBJ2-1
clone_size: few
cdr3_aa: CASSPASGVPVGEQFF
cdr3_nt: TGTGCCAGCAGCCCGGCTAGCGGGGTTCCGGTGGGTGAGCAGTTCTTC

d_call: TRBD1
v_call: TRBV5-4
j_call: TRBJ2-3
clone_size: few
cdr3_aa: CASSLVGRQGAGTDTQYF
cdr3_nt: TGTGCCAGCAGCTTGGTAGGGAGACAGGGTGCGGGCACAGATACGCAGTATTTT

d_call: TRBD1
v_call: TRBV6-6
j_call: TRBJ2-1
clone_size: -
cdr3_aa: CASSFPRGTGGNEQFF
cdr3_nt: TGTGCCAGCAGTTTTCCGCGAGGGACAGGGGGCAATGAGCAGTTCTTC

d_call: -
v_call: TRBV20-1
j_call: TRBJ2-7
clone_size: -
cdr3_aa: CSARDRADLQF
cdr3_nt: TGCAGTGCTAGAGATAGAGCGGACTTACAATTC

d_call: -
v_call: TRBV28
j_call: TRBJ2-7
clone_size: -
cdr3_aa: CASSLRVNEQYF
cdr3_nt: TGTGCCAGCAGTCTCCGCGTAAACGAGCAGTACTTC

d_call: TRBD1
v_call: TRBV27
j_call: TRBJ1-5
clone_size: once
cdr3_aa: CASSANRGVPQPQHF
cdr3_nt: TGTGCCAGCAGTGCCAACAGGGGCGTCCCTCAGCCCCAGCATTTT

d_call: TRBD2
v_call: TRBV2
j_call: TRBJ2-5
clone_size: -
cdr3_aa: CASSGSGGQYQETQYF
cdr3_nt: TGTGCCAGCAGTGGTAGCGGGGGGCAGTACCAAGAGACCCAGTACTTC

d_call: TRBD1
v_call: TRBV6-1
j_call: TRBJ2-5
clone_size: -
cdr3_aa: CASSGAGTGETQYF
cdr3_nt: TGTGCCAGCAGTGGGGCTGGGACAGGTGAGACCCAGTACTTC

d_call: TRBD1
v_call: TRBV2
j_call: TRBJ2-7
clone_size: -
cdr3_aa: CASSDFRDREGSYEQYF
cdr3_nt: TGTGCCAGCAGTGATTTTAGGGACAGGGAGGGCTCCTACGAGCAGTACTTC